This T cell receptor (beta chain) was identified in a study of T cells in Graves' hyperthyroidism and ophthalmopathy. Study-level findings and limits: Most thyroid-expanded clonotypes above 0.001 were also found in blood.

For this clonotype: The antigen is undetermined.

The source material, RNA transcripts, was used to amplify TCR beta CDR3 regions. TCR CDR3 regions were first amplified by RT-PCR with HTBI primers. Each CDR3 protein gets one entry after TCRdb re-called the multiplex PCR reads with MiXCR. Of hundreds of thousands of distinct CDR3 sequences listed, under 15% were seen once; the top ten hold approximately 32%. The CDR3 covers 17 residues. Germline CDR1 is SGHKS and CDR2 is YYEKEE (reference sequence). Trimming took 4 bases from V and 4 from J; bases not matched to a gene: 11. Sequenced input: blood. The chain joins TRBV5-5 to TRBJ2-1, with 10 bases that match TRBD2. The receptor's source is a woman in her thirties with Graves' hyperthyroidism. CDR3 nucleotide sequence: TGTGCCAGCAGCCTAATACCCCTAGCGGGAGCTTACAATGAGCAGTTCTTC. Translating gives CASSLIPLAGAYNEQFF.